Listed here are 25 T cell receptor beta chains from one sample, sequenced in a study of cytomegalovirus exposure and HLA in healthy donors. The PCR employed 60 Vbeta primers together with 13 Jbeta primers. The protocol was immunoSEQ multiplex PCR, while the TCRdb copy is restricted to in-frame clones and leaves out a portion. The sample carries 100,000 to 150,000 clones, less than 80% recorded once. Material: PBMCs. Receptors were obtained from a woman between 45 and 65 years old in good health and CMV-seronegative.

As to this clone: Sequence at one end of the junction differs from germline and may be a read error. J is TRBJ1-3 and V is TRBV7-9, with unresolved D. CDR3 length: 15 amino acids. CDR1 and CDR2 (germline): SEHNR, FQNEAQ (reference sequence). The CDR3 protein is CSSSLATDSGNTIYF. For the CDR3, the DNA is TGTTCCAGCAGCTTAGCAACAGATTCTGGAAACACCATATATTTT.

The genes are TRBV7-9 and TRBJ2-3; 10 positions agree with TRBD2. V lost 5 bases to trimming and J lost 5 bases; unmatched junction nucleotides: 7. CDR1 and CDR2 from the germline V gene are SEHNR and FQNEAQ (reference sequence). The CDR3 runs to 15 residues. The CDR3 bases are TGTGCCAGCAGCCGCAGCGGGGGGGACCGAGATACGCAGTATTTT. Translation: CASSRSGGDRDTQYF.

This chain links TRBV19 with TRBJ1-2, with TRBD1 as a possible D gene (6 bases). The CDR3 is made up of 14 amino acids. In germline, CDR1 is LNHDA, CDR2 SQIVND (reference sequence). Trimming took off 2 bases at V and 2 bases at J, with 9 bases between the two ends. CDR3 loop: CASSIKDRNYGYTF. The CDR3 coding sequence is TGTGCCAGTAGTATAAAGGACAGAAACTATGGCTACACCTTC.

J is TRBJ2-7 and V is TRBV27, with D perhaps TRBD1 (5 bases). The CDR3 has 12 residues. Trimming left V 5 bases short and J 3 bases short, with 8 bases between. Germline V CDR1 and CDR2: MNHEY, SMNVEV (reference sequence). CDR3 protein: CASSIDSYEQYF. The CDR3 DNA sequence: TGTGCCAGCAGTATAGACAGCTACGAGCAGTACTTC.

The chain links TRBV27 to TRBJ1-2; possible D gene TRBD1, 5 bases. The CDR3 extends over 14 amino acids. Germline-derived CDR1 and CDR2 are MNHEY and SMNVEV (reference sequence). V lost 7 bases and J 2 bases, leaving 14 bases between the germline ends. Here the CDR3 DNA reads TGTGCCAGCACTCCCCGCGGGGCAAACTATGGCTACACCTTC. Translation: CASTPRGANYGYTF.

This clone was recorded once. This sequence joins TRBV9 and TRBJ2-3; TRBD2 might be the D (6 bases). Germline lookup yields CDR1 SGDLS and CDR2 YYNGEE. This CDR3 is built from 15 residues. The V gene lost 0 bases and the J gene lost 1 base, with 9 bases spanning the gap. The DNA for the CDR3 is TGTGCCAGCAGCGTAGCTCCTAGCGGCACAGATACGCAGTATTTT. This translates into CASSVAPSGTDTQYF.

This chain links TRBV5-1 with TRBJ2-3; 7 bases are shared with TRBD2. The CDR3 covers 18 residues. Germline values: CDR1 SGHRS, CDR2 YFSETQ. Trimming took 0 bases from V and 3 from J; bases not matched to a gene: 13. This chain's CDR3 is CASSLAGTILGSTDTQYF. The CDR3 DNA reads as TGCGCCAGCAGCTTGGCCGGGACTATTTTAGGGAGTACAGATACGCAGTATTTT. Using reference TRBV5-1 and TRBJ2-3 for the parts outside the CDR3, the full variable domain is KAGVTQTPRYLIKTRGQQVTLSCSPISGHRSVSWYQQTPGQGLQFLFEYFSETQRNKGNFPGRFSGRQFSNSRSEMNVSTLELGDSALYLCASSLAGTILGSTDTQYFGPGTRLTVL.

CDR3 region: CASTTHPGTRNEQYF. DNA for the CDR3: TGTGCCAGCACAACCCATCCCGGGACTAGGAACGAGCAGTACTTC. The chain employs TRBV13 and TRBJ2-7; 8 bases fit TRBD2. This CDR3 has 15 residues. Germline V gene sequence: CDR1 PRHDT, CDR2 FYEKMQ (reference sequence). The trim removed 7 bases at V and 5 bases at J, leaving 13 bases unmatched.

The chain joins TRBV11-2 to TRBJ2-1; 8 nucleotides align to TRBD1. The trim removed 7 bases at V and 0 bases at J, leaving 14 bases unmatched. The CDR3 has 18 amino acids. From germline, CDR1 is SGHAT and CDR2 FQNNGV. The CDR3 DNA reads as TGTGCCAGCACGCGGACAGGGTCATGGGTAAGCTCCTACAATGAGCAGTTCTTC. Protein product: CASTRTGSWVSSYNEQFF.

This clone was seen a few times. The chain has TRBV30 and TRBJ1-1; 7 nucleotides match TRBD1. This CDR3 has 13 residues. V lost 2 bases and J lost 7; bases outside the gene matches: 7. The germline CDR1 and CDR2 sequences are GTSNPN and SVGIG (reference sequence). The CDR3 coding sequence is TGTGCCTGGAGTTCGACGAGGGACAGTGAAGCTTTCTTT. Translation: CAWSSTRDSEAFF.

The chain carries TRBV28 and TRBJ1-4; 8 bases align to TRBD1. The CDR3 runs to 14 residues. In germline, CDR1 is MDHEN, CDR2 SYDVKM. Losses at the gene ends were 6 bases for V and 7 bases for J; bases not matched to a gene: 7. The CDR3 here is CASSTGGLGEKLFF. The CDR3 region has the DNA TGTGCCAGCAGCACAGGGGGTCTGGGTGAAAAACTGTTTTTT.

As concerns this clone: The germline gene is not matched at one end of the junction; a read error may be the cause. The chain employs TRBV7-9 and TRBJ1-5, with D maybe TRBD1 (6 bases). This CDR3 is 15 amino acids long. CDR1 and CDR2 (germline): SEHNR, FQNEAQ (reference sequence). This CDR3 is CSSSLVGGAPQPQHF. CDR3 DNA: TGTTCCAGCAGCTTGGTCGGGGGGGCCCCCCAGCCCCAGCATTTT.

The rearrangement uses TRBV4-3 and TRBJ1-1; D might be TRBD1 (5 bases). The germline V gene encodes CDR1 LGHNA and CDR2 YSLEER. This CDR3 is built from 15 residues. Trimming left V 3 bases short and J 4 bases short, with 15 bases between. The CDR3 loop reads CASSQDGGASTEAFF. The CDR3 bases are TGCGCCAGCAGCCAGGACGGAGGGGCGAGCACTGAAGCTTTCTTT.

Note on this clone: Mismatch with germline at one junction end may stem from a read error. This chain connects TRBV6-1 to TRBJ1-5, with D hard to call. The CDR3 loop spans 9 amino acids. Germline loops: CDR1 MNHNS, CDR2 SASEGT. CDR3 sequence: CASNKPQHF. The CDR3 DNA reads as TGTGCCAGCAATAAGCCCCAGCATTTT.

V and J are TRBV18 and TRBJ2-7; D remains unclear. V lost 2 bases, J lost 2 bases, and 16 bases lay in between. Germline-derived CDR1 and CDR2 are KGHSH and LQKENI. This CDR3 has 16 residues. CDR3 in DNA: TGTGCCAGCTCACCAGTCTTGGAAGCGCCGACCTACGAGCAGTACTTC. Translating it yields CASSPVLEAPTYEQYF.

The V and J genes are TRBV6-6 and TRBJ1-2; D possibly corresponds to TRBD1 (5 bases). This CDR3 spans 14 amino acids. Germline V gives CDR1 MNHNY, CDR2 SVGAGI (reference sequence). V lost 4 bases and J lost 5, with 14 bases in between. The CDR3 sequence: CASSSTVRDYGYTF. The CDR3, as DNA: TGTGCCAGCAGTTCGACAGTGAGAGATTATGGCTACACCTTC.

This chain links TRBV11-3 with TRBJ2-1; D is possibly TRBD1 (5 bases). V was trimmed by 3 bases and J by 8 bases, leaving 8 bases between them. Germline values: CDR1 SGHNT, CDR2 YENEEA. The CDR3 is 12 residues long. CDR3 loop: CASSLQGDEQFF. CDR3 nucleotide sequence: TGTGCCAGCAGCTTGCAAGGGGATGAGCAGTTCTTC.

This rearrangement joins TRBV5-1 to TRBJ1-1; D might be TRBD1 (5 bases). The CDR3 contains 12 residues. V was shortened by 3 bases and J by 4 bases, with 7 bases between the two germline ends. Germline CDR1 SGHRS, CDR2 YFSETQ. The CDR3 sequence is CASSYGGTEAFF. CDR3 DNA: TGCGCCAGCAGCTACGGGGGCACTGAAGCTTTCTTT.

The chain recombines TRBV6-1 with TRBJ2-2, with 12 nucleotides matching TRBD2. V lost 6 bases to trimming and J lost 5 bases; unmatched junction nucleotides: 13. Germline V gene lookup returns CDR1 MNHNS and CDR2 SASEGT. The CDR3 spans 18 residues. The CDR3 region is CASRERLAGGPRTGELFF. CDR3 nucleotide sequence: TGTGCCAGCAGAGAAAGGCTAGCGGGAGGGCCGAGGACCGGGGAGCTGTTTTTT.

CDR3: CASSPPGETIYGYTF. In nucleotides, the CDR3 is TGTGCCAGCTCACCACCGGGAGAGACCATCTATGGCTACACCTTC. The chain employs TRBV18 and TRBJ1-2; no definite D call. The CDR3 consists of 15 residues. Germline V CDR1 and CDR2: KGHSH, LQKENI. Trimming left V 0 bases short and J 4 bases short, with 12 bases between.

The gene calls are TRBV25-1 and TRBJ2-1; 9 bases are shared with TRBD1. CDR3 length equals 16 residues. V lost 4 bases and J lost 4; bases outside the gene matches: 8. The germline V gene has CDR1 MGHDK and CDR2 SYGVNS. The CDR3 DNA is TGTGCCAGCAGTGGAGCCGGGACAGGGAGGTACAATGAGCAGTTCTTC. Translating it yields CASSGAGTGRYNEQFF.

This chain connects TRBV25-1 to TRBJ2-1, with D possibly being TRBD1 (6 bases). Trimming took off 4 bases at V and 0 bases at J, with 10 bases between the two ends. Germline V gene sequence: CDR1 MGHDK, CDR2 SYGVNS. The CDR3 length is 15 residues. CDR3 in DNA: TGTGCCAGCAGTGGCCAGGGGTTCTCCTACAATGAGCAGTTCTTC. Its protein is CASSGQGFSYNEQFF.

This clone was seen a handful of times. CDR3 in amino acids: CASSTDRRTGYTF. The CDR3 coding sequence is TGTGCCAGCAGCACCGACAGGAGGACGGGCTACACCTTC. V usage is TRBV7-2 and J usage is TRBJ1-2; the D gene is possibly TRBD1 (6 bases). The V gene's germline CDR1 is SGHTA and CDR2 FQGNSA. CDR3 length: 13 residues. V dropped 5 bases and J dropped 8 bases, with 15 bases sitting between them.

The chain recombines TRBV6-1 with TRBJ2-2; 7 nucleotides line up with TRBD1. The V gene end was trimmed by 6 bases and the J gene end by 11 bases; junction bases not matched to a gene: 6. The germline gives CDR1 MNHNS, CDR2 SASEGT. There are 12 residues in the CDR3. The CDR3 region has the DNA TGTGCCAGCAGCGCCGGGACAGCAGAGCTGTTTTTT. This gives the protein CASSAGTAELFF.

The gene calls are TRBV28 and TRBJ1-2, with a weak D call TRBD1 (5 bases). The germline V gene encodes CDR1 MDHEN and CDR2 SYDVKM. Trimming left V 8 bases short and J 4 bases short, with 17 bases between. The CDR3 is 14 amino acids. DNA of the CDR3: TGTGCCAGCCTCAACGTCGGGGGGACCTATGGCTACACCTTC. Its translation: CASLNVGGTYGYTF.